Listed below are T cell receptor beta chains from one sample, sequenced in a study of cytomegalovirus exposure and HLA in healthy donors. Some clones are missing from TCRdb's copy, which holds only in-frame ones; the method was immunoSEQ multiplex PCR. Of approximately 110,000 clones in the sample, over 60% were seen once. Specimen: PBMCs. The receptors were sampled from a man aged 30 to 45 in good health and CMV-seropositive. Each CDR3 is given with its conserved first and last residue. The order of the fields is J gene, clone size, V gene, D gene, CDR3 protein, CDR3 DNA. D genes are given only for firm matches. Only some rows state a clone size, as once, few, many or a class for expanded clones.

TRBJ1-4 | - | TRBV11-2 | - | CASTGAGGRNEKLFF | TGTGCCAGCACCGGGGCCGGGGGGCGTAATGAAAAACTGTTTTTT
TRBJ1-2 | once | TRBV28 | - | CASRSGQVLNYGYTF | TGTGCCAGCAGATCAGGGCAGGTCCTTAACTATGGCTACACCTTC
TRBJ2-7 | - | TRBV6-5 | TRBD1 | CASSYGQGGTYEQYF | TGTGCCAGCAGTTACGGACAGGGGGGAACCTACGAGCAGTACTTC
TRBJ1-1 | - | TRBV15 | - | CATSRDNKAFF | TGTGCCACCAGCAGAGATAATAAAGCTTTCTTT
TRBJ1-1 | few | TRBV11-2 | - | CASSLGSGWTEAFF | TGTGCCAGCAGCTTAGGGTCGGGTTGGACTGAAGCTTTCTTT
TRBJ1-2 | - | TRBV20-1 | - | CSASPYGYTF | TGCAGTGCTAGTCCGTATGGCTACACCTTC
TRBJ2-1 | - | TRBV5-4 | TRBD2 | CASSHQMTSGPHNEQFF | TGTGCCAGCAGCCACCAAATGACTAGCGGGCCTCACAATGAGCAGTTCTTC
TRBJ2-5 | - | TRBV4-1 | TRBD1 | CASSLLGRDRGPRQETQYF | TGCGCCAGCAGCCTCCTGGGGCGAGACAGGGGACCCCGACAAGAGACCCAGTACTTC
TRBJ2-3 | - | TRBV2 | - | CASEEDGGTDTQYF | TGTGCCAGCGAGGAGGATGGGGGCACAGATACGCAGTATTTT
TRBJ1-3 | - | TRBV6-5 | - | CASSYSAGAGNTIYF | TGTGCCAGCAGTTACTCGGCGGGGGCTGGAAACACCATATATTTT
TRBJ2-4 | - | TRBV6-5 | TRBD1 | CASSEGAGWDIQYF | TGTGCCAGCAGTGAGGGGGCAGGGTGGGACATTCAGTACTTC
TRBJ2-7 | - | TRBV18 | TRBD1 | CASSPADRGSPYEQYF | TGTGCCAGCTCACCGGCGGACAGGGGGTCCCCCTACGAGCAGTACTTC
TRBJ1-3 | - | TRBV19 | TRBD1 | CASSPTGSGASGNTIYF | TGTGCCAGTAGTCCGACAGGGTCTGGGGCCTCTGGAAACACCATATATTTT
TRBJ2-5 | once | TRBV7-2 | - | CASSRVQETQYF | TGTGCCAGCAGCCGGGTACAAGAGACCCAGTACTTC
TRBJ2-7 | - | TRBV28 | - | CASSSFRGTYEQYF | TGTGCCAGCAGTTCTTTCAGGGGAACCTACGAGCAGTACTTC
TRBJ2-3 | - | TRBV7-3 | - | CASSSQGGTDTQYF | TGTGCCAGCAGCTCACAGGGCGGCACAGATACGCAGTATTTT
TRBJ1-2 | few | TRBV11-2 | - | CASSIRAQGSGYTF | TGTGCCAGCAGCATCCGGGCTCAGGGTAGTGGCTACACCTTC
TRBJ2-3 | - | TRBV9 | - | CASSLGGGLADTQYF | TGTGCCAGCAGCTTAGGGGGGGGCCTCGCAGATACGCAGTATTTT
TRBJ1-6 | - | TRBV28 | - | CASSSTITITSSPLHF | TGTGCCAGCAGCTCAACCATCACTATCACCAGTTCACCCCTCCACTTT
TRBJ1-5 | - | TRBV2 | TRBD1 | CASSGQGGRSNQPQHF | TGTGCCAGCAGCGGACAGGGGGGAAGGAGCAATCAGCCCCAGCATTTT
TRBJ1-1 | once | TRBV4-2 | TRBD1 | CASSHPLRGLNTEAFF | TGTGCCAGCAGCCATCCTCTCAGGGGGCTGAACACTGAAGCTTTCTTT
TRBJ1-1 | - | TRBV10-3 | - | CAIRLDGDTEAFF | TGTGCCATCAGATTGGACGGGGACACTGAAGCTTTCTTT
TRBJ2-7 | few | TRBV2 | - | CASRRDIYEQYF | TGTGCCAGCAGAAGAGATATCTACGAGCAGTACTTC
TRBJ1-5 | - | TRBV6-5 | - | CASSRDRTLQHF | TGTGCCAGCAGTCGCGACAGAACCCTCCAGCATTTT
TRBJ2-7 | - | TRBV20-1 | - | CSAENNEQYF | TGCAGTGCTGAAAACAACGAGCAGTACTTC
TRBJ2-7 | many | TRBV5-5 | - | CASSVQGGEQYF | TGTGCCAGCAGCGTACAGGGTGGAGAGCAGTACTTC
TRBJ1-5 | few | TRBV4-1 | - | CASSQDFGGHNQPQHF | TGCGCCAGCAGCCAAGATTTTGGGGGACACAATCAGCCCCAGCATTTT
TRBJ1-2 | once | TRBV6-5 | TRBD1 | CASRTSDRERGYTF | TGTGCCAGCAGGACCTCGGACAGGGAGAGGGGCTACACCTTC
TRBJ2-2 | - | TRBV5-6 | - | CASSLVWGQPNTGELFF | TGTGCCAGCAGCTTGGTCTGGGGGCAGCCGAACACCGGGGAGCTGTTTTTT
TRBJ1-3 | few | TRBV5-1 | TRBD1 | CASSPDTLDRRHF | TGCGCCAGCAGCCCCGACACCTTGGACAGGCGACATTTT
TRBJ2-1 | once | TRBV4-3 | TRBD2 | CASSAPRGGDNEQFF | TGCGCCAGCAGCGCCCCCCGCGGGGGGGACAATGAGCAGTTCTTC
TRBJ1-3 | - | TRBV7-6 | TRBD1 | CASSRQGSSGNTIYF | TGTGCCAGCAGCCGACAGGGGAGCTCTGGAAACACCATATATTTT
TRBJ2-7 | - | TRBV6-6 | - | CASSYSEGSYEQYF | TGTGCCAGCAGTTACTCGGAGGGCTCCTACGAGCAGTACTTC
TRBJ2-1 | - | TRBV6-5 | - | CASSYHSGGTHNEQFF | TGTGCCAGCAGTTACCATTCTGGCGGGACGCACAATGAGCAGTTCTTC
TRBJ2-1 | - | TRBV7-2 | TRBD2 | CASSPEEWGGNEQFF | TGTGCCAGCAGCCCCGAGGAGTGGGGGGGGAATGAGCAGTTCTTC
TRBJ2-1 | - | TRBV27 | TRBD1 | CASSSGQGWNNEQFF | TGTGCCAGCAGTTCGGGACAGGGATGGAACAATGAGCAGTTCTTC
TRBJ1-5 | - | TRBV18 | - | CASSPGGDQPQHF | TGTGCCAGCTCACCAGGGGGGGATCAGCCCCAGCATTTT
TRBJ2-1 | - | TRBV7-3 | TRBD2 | CASSFTLAGGYNEQFF | TGTGCCAGCAGCTTCACACTAGCGGGGGGGTACAATGAGCAGTTCTTC
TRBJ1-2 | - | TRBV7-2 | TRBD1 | CASSQPGQGTHGYTF | TGTGCCAGCAGCCAGCCCGGACAGGGGACACATGGCTACACCTTC
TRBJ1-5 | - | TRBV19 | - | CASSKEGDRGNQPQHF | TGTGCCAGTAGTAAGGAGGGAGACAGAGGCAATCAGCCCCAGCATTTT
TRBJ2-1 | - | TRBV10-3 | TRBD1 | CAISTEQGGEQFF | TGTGCCATCAGCACTGAACAGGGGGGTGAGCAGTTCTTC
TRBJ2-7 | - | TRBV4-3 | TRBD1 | CASSQEGRQGAPEQYF | TGCGCCAGCAGCCAAGAAGGGCGACAGGGGGCGCCCGAGCAGTACTTC
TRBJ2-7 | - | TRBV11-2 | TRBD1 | CASSTTGAYEQYF | TGTGCCAGCAGCACCACAGGGGCCTACGAGCAGTACTTC
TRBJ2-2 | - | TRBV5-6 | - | CASSLVGAPRTGELFF | TGTGCCAGCAGCTTGGTTGGGGCCCCCAGGACCGGGGAGCTGTTTTTT
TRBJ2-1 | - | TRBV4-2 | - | CASSRVDSDNEQFF | TGTGCCAGCAGCCGGGTAGACAGCGACAATGAGCAGTTCTTC
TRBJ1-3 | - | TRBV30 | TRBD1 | CAWSKGQGTGNTIYF | TGTGCCTGGAGTAAGGGACAGGGAACTGGAAACACCATATATTTT